This TCR beta chain is drawn from a study of OX40 agonist ivuxolimab in advanced cancers. Study outcomes and limitations: CD8+ T cells were the subset that, on average, had more expanded clones than CD4+.

Patients were excluded for autoimmune disease history or systemic immunosuppression. TCRdb's table, derived via immunoSEQ multiplex PCR, lists solely in-frame clones and lacks some. The data hold 50,000 to 65,000 clones, with about four fifths observed a single time. Remarks on this clone: No antigen is known for it.

The CDR3 loop spans 15 amino acids. Germline V gives CDR1 WNHNN, CDR2 SYGVQD (reference sequence). V shed 6 bases and J 5 bases; nucleotides not matched to a gene: 10. The chain is built from TRBV10-1 and TRBJ2-1, with 7 bases lining up with TRBD2. The sequencing used CD4+ or CD8+ T cells sorted from blood, collected in a trial of the OX40 agonist ivuxolimab. The clonotype was recovered from an adult with an advanced solid tumor such as melanoma, head and neck, liver or kidney cancer. The DNA for the CDR3 is TGCGCCAGCAGACCAAGTAGCGGGCCCAACAATGAGCAGTTCTTC. Its translation is CASRPSSGPNNEQFF.